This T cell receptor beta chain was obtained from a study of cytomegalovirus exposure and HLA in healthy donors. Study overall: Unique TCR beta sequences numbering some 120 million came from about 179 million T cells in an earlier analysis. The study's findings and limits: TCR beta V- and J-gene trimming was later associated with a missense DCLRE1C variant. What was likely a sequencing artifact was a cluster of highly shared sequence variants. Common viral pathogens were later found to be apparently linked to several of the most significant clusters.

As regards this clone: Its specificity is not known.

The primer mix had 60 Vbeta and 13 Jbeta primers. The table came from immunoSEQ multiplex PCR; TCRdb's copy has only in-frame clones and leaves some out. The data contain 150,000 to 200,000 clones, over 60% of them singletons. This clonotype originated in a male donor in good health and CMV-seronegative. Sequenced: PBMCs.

CDR3 coding DNA: TGTGCCAGCAGTTACTCTTCAGGGGAAGAGACCCAGTACTTC. It translates to CASSYSSGEETQYF. The V call is TRBV6-6, the J call TRBJ2-5; D may be TRBD1 (6 bases). Per the germline V gene, CDR1 is MNHNY and CDR2 is SVGAGI (reference sequence). V was cut by 0 bases and J by 3 bases, with 8 bases left in between. The CDR3 consists of 14 residues.